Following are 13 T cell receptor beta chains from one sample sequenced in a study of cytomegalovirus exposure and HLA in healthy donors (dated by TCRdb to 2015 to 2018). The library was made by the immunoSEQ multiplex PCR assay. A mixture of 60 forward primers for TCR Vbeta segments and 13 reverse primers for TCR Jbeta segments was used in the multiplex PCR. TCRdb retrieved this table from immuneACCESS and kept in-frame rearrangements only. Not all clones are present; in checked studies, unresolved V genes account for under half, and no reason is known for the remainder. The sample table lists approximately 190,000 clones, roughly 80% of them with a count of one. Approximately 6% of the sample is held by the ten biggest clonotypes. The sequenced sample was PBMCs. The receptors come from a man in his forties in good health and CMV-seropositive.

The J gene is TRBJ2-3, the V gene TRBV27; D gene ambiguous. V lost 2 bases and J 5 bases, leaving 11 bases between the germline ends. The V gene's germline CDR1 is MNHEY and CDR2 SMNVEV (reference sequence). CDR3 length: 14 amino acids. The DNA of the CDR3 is TGTGCCAGCAGTTTACTAGGAAATCGAGATACGCAGTATTTT. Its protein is CASSLLGNRDTQYF.

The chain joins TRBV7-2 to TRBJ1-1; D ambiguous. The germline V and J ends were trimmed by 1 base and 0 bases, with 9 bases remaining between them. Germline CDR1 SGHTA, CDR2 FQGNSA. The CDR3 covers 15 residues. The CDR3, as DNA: TGTGCCAGCAGCTTAGGGACTGGGATGAACACTGAAGCTTTCTTT. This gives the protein CASSLGTGMNTEAFF.

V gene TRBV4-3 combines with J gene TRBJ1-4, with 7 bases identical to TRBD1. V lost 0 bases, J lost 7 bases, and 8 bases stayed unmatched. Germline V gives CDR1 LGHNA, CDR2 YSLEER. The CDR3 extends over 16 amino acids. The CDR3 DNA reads TGCGCCAGCAGCCAAGAGGGACAGCCTTTTGGTGAAAAACTGTTTTTT. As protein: CASSQEGQPFGEKLFF.

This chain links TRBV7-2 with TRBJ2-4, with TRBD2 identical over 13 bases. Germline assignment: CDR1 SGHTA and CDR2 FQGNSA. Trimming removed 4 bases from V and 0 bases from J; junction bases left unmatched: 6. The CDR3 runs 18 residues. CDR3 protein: CASSSPGLAGVAKNIQYF. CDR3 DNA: TGTGCCAGCAGCTCACCAGGACTAGCGGGAGTAGCCAAAAACATTCAGTACTTC.

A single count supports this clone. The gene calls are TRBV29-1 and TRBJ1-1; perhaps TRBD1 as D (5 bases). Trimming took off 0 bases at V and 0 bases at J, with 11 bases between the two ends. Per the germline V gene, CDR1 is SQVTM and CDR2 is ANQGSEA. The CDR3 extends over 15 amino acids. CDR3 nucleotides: TGCAGCGTTGAAGATCTTCCAGGGTTGAACACTGAAGCTTTCTTT. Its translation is CSVEDLPGLNTEAFF. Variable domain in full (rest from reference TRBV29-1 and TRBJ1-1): SAVISQKPSRDICQRGTSLTIQCQVDSQVTMMFWYRQQPGQSLTLIATANQGSEATYESGFVIDKFPISRPNLTFSTLTVSNMSPEDSSIYLCSVEDLPGLNTEAFFGQGTRLTVV.

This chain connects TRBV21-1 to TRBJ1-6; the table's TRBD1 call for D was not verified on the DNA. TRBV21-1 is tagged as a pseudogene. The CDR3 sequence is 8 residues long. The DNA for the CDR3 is TGTGCCAGCGTCACCCTCCACTTT. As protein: CASVTLHF.

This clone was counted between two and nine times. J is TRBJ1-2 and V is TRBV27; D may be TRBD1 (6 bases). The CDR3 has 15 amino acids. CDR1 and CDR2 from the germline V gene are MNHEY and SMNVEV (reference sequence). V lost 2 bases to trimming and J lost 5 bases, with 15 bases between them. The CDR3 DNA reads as TGTGCCAGCAGTTTAAAGCAGGGGAAGGGGTATGGCTACACCTTC. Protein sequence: CASSLKQGKGYGYTF.

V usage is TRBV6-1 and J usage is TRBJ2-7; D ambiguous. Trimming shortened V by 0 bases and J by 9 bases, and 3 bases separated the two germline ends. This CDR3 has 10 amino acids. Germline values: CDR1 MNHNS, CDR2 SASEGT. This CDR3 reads CASSEAGQYF. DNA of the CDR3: TGTGCCAGCAGTGAAGCCGGGCAGTACTTC.

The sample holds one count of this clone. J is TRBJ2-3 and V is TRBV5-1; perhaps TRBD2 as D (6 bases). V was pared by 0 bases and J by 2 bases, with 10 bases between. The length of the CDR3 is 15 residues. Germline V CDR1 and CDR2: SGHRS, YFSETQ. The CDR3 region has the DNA TGCGCCAGCAGCTTGGAGGGGAGGTACACAGATACGCAGTATTTT. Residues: CASSLEGRYTDTQYF. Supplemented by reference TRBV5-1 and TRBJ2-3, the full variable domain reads KAGVTQTPRYLIKTRGQQVTLSCSPISGHRSVSWYQQTPGQGLQFLFEYFSETQRNKGNFPGRFSGRQFSNSRSEMNVSTLELGDSALYLCASSLEGRYTDTQYFGPGTRLTVL.

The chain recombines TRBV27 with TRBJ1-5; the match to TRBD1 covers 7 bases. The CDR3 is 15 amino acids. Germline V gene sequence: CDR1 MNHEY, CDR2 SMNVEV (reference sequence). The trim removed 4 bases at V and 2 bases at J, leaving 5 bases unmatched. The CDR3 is CASSYRGDGNQPQHF. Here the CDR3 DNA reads TGTGCCAGCAGTTACAGGGGCGATGGCAATCAGCCCCAGCATTTT.

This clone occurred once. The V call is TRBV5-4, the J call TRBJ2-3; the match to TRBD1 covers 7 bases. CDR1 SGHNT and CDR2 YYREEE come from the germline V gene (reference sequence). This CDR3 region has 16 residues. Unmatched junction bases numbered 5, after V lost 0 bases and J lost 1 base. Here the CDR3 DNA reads TGTGCCAGCAGCTTGGAAGGGGGCTTAGGCACAGATACGCAGTATTTT. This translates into CASSLEGGLGTDTQYF. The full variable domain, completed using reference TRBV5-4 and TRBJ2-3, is ETGVTQSPTHLIKTRGQQVTLRCSSQSGHNTVSWYQQALGQGPQFIFQYYREEENGRGNFPPRFSGLQFPNYSSELNVNALELDDSALYLCASSLEGGLGTDTQYFGPGTRLTVL.

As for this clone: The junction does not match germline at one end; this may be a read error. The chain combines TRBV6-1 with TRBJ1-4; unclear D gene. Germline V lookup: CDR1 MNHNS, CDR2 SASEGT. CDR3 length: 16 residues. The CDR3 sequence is CACSVNSVTTNEKLFF. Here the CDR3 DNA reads TGTGCCTGCAGTGTTAATTCGGTTACTACTAATGAAAAACTGTTTTTT.

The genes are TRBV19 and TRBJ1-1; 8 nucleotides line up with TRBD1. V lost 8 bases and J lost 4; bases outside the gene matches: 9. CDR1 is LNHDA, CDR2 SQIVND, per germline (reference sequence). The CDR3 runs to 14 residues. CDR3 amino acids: CASVPRTGITEAFF. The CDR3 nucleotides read TGTGCCAGTGTCCCCCGGACAGGGATCACTGAAGCTTTCTTT.